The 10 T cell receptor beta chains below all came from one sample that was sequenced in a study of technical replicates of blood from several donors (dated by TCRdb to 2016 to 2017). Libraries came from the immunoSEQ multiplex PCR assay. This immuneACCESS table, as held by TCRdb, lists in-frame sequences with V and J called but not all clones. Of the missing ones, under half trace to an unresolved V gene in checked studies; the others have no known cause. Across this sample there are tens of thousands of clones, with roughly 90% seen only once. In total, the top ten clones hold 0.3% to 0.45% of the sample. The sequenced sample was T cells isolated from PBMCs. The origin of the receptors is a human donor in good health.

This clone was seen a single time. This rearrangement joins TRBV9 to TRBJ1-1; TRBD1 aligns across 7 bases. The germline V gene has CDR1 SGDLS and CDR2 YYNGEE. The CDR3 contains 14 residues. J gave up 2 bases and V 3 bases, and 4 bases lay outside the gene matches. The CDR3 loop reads CASSAGQPNTEAFF. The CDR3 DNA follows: TGTGCCAGCAGCGCGGGACAGCCAAACACTGAAGCTTTCTTT. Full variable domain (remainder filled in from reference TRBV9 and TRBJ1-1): DSGVTQTPKHLITATGQRVTLRCSPRSGDLSVYWYQQSLDQGLQFLIQYYNGEERAKGNILERFSAQQFPDLHSELNLSSLELGDSALYFCASSAGQPNTEAFFGQGTRLTVV.

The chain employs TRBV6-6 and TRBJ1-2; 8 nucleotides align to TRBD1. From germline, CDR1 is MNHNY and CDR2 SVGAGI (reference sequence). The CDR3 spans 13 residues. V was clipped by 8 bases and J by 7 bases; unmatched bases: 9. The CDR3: CASGSTGEIGYTF. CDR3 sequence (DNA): TGTGCCAGCGGCTCGACAGGGGAGATTGGCTACACCTTC.

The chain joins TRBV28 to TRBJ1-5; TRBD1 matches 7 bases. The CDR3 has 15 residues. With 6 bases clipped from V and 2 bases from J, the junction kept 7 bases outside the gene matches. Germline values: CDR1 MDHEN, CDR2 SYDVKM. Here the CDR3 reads CASSRGGPGNQPQHF. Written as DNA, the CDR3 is TGTGCCAGCAGCCGAGGGGGCCCGGGCAATCAGCCCCAGCATTTT.

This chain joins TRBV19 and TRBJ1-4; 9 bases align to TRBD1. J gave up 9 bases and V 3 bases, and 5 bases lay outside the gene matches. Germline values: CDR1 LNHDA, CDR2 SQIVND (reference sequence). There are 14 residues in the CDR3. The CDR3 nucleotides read TGTGCCAGTAGTATCTCTGGACAGGGGAAAAAACTGTTTTTT. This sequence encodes CASSISGQGKKLFF.

CDR3 DNA sequence: TGTGCCAGCAGTTACTCGGGGGGTGAAGCTTTCTTT. It encodes CASSYSGGEAFF. The genes are TRBV6-6 and TRBJ1-1, with D possibly being TRBD1 (5 bases). Deletions cut 0 bases from V and 7 bases from J, with 6 bases between. CDR1 and CDR2 (germline): MNHNY, SVGAGI (reference sequence). The CDR3 runs to 12 residues.

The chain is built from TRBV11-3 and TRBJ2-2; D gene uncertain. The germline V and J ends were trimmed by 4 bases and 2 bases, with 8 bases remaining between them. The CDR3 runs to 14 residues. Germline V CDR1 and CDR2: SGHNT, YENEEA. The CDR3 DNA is TGTGCCAGCAGCTCCAGGCCTAACACCGGGGAGCTGTTTTTT. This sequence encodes CASSSRPNTGELFF.

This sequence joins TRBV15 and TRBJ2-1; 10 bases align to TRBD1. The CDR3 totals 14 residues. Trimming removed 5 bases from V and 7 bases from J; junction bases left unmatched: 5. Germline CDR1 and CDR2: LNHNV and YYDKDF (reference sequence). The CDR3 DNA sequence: TGTGCCACCAGCGCCGGGACAGGGGTAAATGAGCAGTTCTTC. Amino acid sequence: CATSAGTGVNEQFF.

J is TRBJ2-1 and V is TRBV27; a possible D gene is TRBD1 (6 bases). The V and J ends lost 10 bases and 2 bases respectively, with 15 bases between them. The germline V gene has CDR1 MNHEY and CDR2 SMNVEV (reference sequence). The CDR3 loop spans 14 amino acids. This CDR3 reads CATRTVNTYNEQFF. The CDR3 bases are TGTGCCACCAGGACAGTGAACACCTACAATGAGCAGTTCTTC.

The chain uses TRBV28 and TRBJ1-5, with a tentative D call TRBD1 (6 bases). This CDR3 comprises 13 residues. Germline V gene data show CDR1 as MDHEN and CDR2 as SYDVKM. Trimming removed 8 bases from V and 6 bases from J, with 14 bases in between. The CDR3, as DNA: TGTGCCAGCGAGAGGGGGGGAAGTCAGCCCCAGCATTTT. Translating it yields CASERGGSQPQHF.

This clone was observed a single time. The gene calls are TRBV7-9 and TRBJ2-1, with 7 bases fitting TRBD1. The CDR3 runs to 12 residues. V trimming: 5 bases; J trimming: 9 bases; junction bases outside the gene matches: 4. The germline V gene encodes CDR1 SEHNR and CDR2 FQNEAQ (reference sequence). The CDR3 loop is CASSATGAEQFF. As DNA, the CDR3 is TGTGCCAGCAGCGCTACAGGGGCTGAGCAGTTCTTC.